The entry that follows covers one TCR beta chain sequence. Its antigen is not identified. This specimen belongs to a study of OX40 agonist ivuxolimab in advanced cancers. The wider study: Checkpoint inhibitors had been given previously to 35% to 50% of patients.

Study findings and constraints: The antigens recognized by the expanded peripheral T cells, that is their antigen specificity, were not determined.

Deletions cut 5 bases from V and 6 bases from J, with 16 bases between. Germline V gene sequence: CDR1 MNHGY, CDR2 SVAAGI. The CDR3 runs 15 residues. Sequencing used immunoSEQ multiplex PCR; TCRdb keeps in-frame clones, though not all of them. The table records roughly 71,000 clones, roughly 73% of them present only once. This chain connects TRBV6-9 to TRBJ2-2; D possibly corresponds to TRBD2 (7 bases). The sequencing used CD4+ or CD8+ T cells sorted from blood, collected in a trial of the OX40 agonist ivuxolimab. This TCR derives from an adult with an advanced solid tumor such as melanoma, head and neck, liver or kidney cancer. CDR3 sequence (DNA): TGTGCCAGCAGTCCGAAAGGGGGGGTTCCCGGGGAGCTGTTTTTT. The encoded protein is CASSPKGGVPGELFF.